The 13 T cell receptor beta chains presented below share a single source sample, sequenced in a study of cytomegalovirus exposure and HLA in healthy donors. Primers for the PCR totalled 60 Vbeta and 13 Jbeta. The repertoire was sequenced with immunoSEQ multiplex PCR; TCRdb's copy has only in-frame clones and lacks some. The sample carries about 200,000 clones, 82% recorded once. The sample comprised PBMCs. The receptors shown here come from a woman aged 18-29 years in good health and CMV-seronegative.

The chain uses TRBV19 and TRBJ1-4, with TRBD1 matching over 11 bases. V lost 8 bases, J lost 7 bases, and 9 bases stayed unmatched. Germline V gene lookup returns CDR1 LNHDA and CDR2 SQIVND (reference sequence). The CDR3 sequence is 15 residues long. The CDR3 DNA follows: TGTGCCAGTGGGACAGGGGGTATCATCGGTGAAAAACTGTTTTTT. This encodes CASGTGGIIGEKLFF.

The rearrangement uses TRBV2 and TRBJ2-6; 9 positions match TRBD1. Germline V gene lookup returns CDR1 SNHLY and CDR2 FYNNEI. The CDR3 loop spans 17 amino acids. With V trimmed by 7 bases and J by 0 bases, 7 bases remained unmatched. For the CDR3, the DNA is TGTGCCAGCACGCGGGACAGGGTTCCCTCTGGGGCCAACGTCCTGACTTTC. Protein product: CASTRDRVPSGANVLTF.

The genes are TRBV6-5 and TRBJ1-1; 7 bases fit TRBD1. The CDR3 is 15 residues long. CDR1 and CDR2 from the germline V gene are MNHEY and SVGAGI. The junction had 12 bases not matched to a gene; V was cut back by 5 bases and J by 6 bases. In nucleotides, the CDR3 is TGTGCCAGCAGTCGAGAACAGGGGAGAAAGTCTGAAGCTTTCTTT. Protein: CASSREQGRKSEAFF.

The J gene is TRBJ2-1, the V gene TRBV10-2, with 8 bases aligning to TRBD2. The CDR3 has 15 residues. Germline loops: CDR1 WSHSY, CDR2 SAAADI. The V gene end was trimmed by 2 bases and the J gene end by 4 bases; junction bases not matched to a gene: 4. The CDR3 is CASSEETSAYNEQFF. In DNA form, the CDR3 reads TGCGCCAGCAGTGAGGAGACTAGCGCTTACAATGAGCAGTTCTTC.

This chain joins TRBV7-9 and TRBJ1-2; the D gene is possibly TRBD1 (5 bases). The CDR3 has 15 amino acids. Germline V gene sequence: CDR1 SEHNR, CDR2 FQNEAQ (reference sequence). The ends were cut back, 1 base at V and 4 bases at J, with 13 bases in the middle. CDR3 region: CASSLEGVWTYGYTF. The CDR3 DNA sequence: TGTGCCAGCAGCTTAGAAGGGGTGTGGACCTATGGCTACACCTTC. Combining the CDR3 with reference TRBV7-9 and TRBJ1-2 gives the whole variable domain DTGVSQNPRHKITKRGQNVTFRCDPISEHNRLYWYRQTLGQGPEFLTYFQNEAQLEKSRLLSDRFSAERPKGSFSTLEIQRTEQGDSAMYLCASSLEGVWTYGYTFGSGTRLTVV.

J is TRBJ2-2 and V is TRBV30; 13 positions agree with TRBD2. Unmatched junction bases numbered 6, after V lost 7 bases and J lost 4 bases. Germline lookup yields CDR1 GTSNPN and CDR2 SVGIG (reference sequence). The CDR3 runs to 15 residues. CDR3 coding DNA: TGTGCCTCTTCGAGACTAGCGGGAGGCACCGGGGAGCTGTTTTTT. This codes for CASSRLAGGTGELFF. The full variable domain, rest sourced from reference TRBV30 and TRBJ2-2, is SQTIHQWPATLVQPVGSPLSLECTVEGTSNPNLYWYRQAAGRGLQLLFYSVGIGQISSEVPQNLSASRPQDRQFILSSKKLLLSDSGFYLCASSRLAGGTGELFFGEGSRLTVL.

This clone appeared a single time. Germline and junction disagree at one end, which may indicate a read error. The chain carries TRBV7-9 and TRBJ1-2; D unclear. The CDR3 runs to 16 residues. The V gene's germline CDR1 is SEHNR and CDR2 FQNEAQ (reference sequence). The CDR3 region has the DNA TGTTCCAGCGTCGGAGCCCTCAGTAACGATCACTATGGCTACACCTTC. This encodes CSSVGALSNDHYGYTF.

V usage is TRBV27 and J usage is TRBJ2-3, with D possibly matching TRBD2 (6 bases). CDR1 is MNHEY, CDR2 SMNVEV, per germline (reference sequence). Trimming shortened V by 5 bases and J by 10 bases, and 16 bases separated the two germline ends. This CDR3 comprises 13 residues. CDR3 loop: CASSLRGGLSQYF. The CDR3 DNA sequence: TGTGCCAGCAGTCTCAGAGGAGGGCTATCGCAGTATTTT.

The chain is built from TRBV7-9 and TRBJ2-7, with TRBD1 identical over 8 bases. The CDR3 is made up of 15 amino acids. CDR1 SEHNR and CDR2 FQNEAQ come from the germline V gene (reference sequence). Here the CDR3 reads CSSSPGQVGLYEQYV. The CDR3 bases are TGTTCCAGCAGCCCGGGACAGGTTGGGCTCTACGAGCAGTACGTC.

The chain links TRBV7-2 to TRBJ2-4, with TRBD1 matching over 11 bases. Looked up from germline, CDR1 is SGHTA and CDR2 is FQGNSA. The CDR3 covers 15 residues. The junction had 5 bases not matched to a gene; V was cut back by 5 bases and J by 5 bases. The CDR3 is CASSPGTGGQNIQYF. The CDR3 nucleotides read TGTGCCAGCAGCCCCGGGACAGGGGGACAAAACATTCAGTACTTC.

The chain carries TRBV30 and TRBJ2-3; D is ambiguous. This CDR3 contains 12 residues. V lost 5 bases and J 3 bases, leaving 9 bases between the germline ends. CDR1 is GTSNPN and CDR2 is SVGIG in the germline V gene (reference sequence). CDR3 in amino acids: CAWRGWTDTQYF. The DNA for the CDR3 is TGTGCCTGGCGAGGATGGACAGATACGCAGTATTTT. Full variable domain (remainder filled in from reference TRBV30 and TRBJ2-3): SQTIHQWPATLVQPVGSPLSLECTVEGTSNPNLYWYRQAAGRGLQLLFYSVGIGQISSEVPQNLSASRPQDRQFILSSKKLLLSDSGFYLCAWRGWTDTQYFGPGTRLTVL.

J is TRBJ2-5 and V is TRBV11-2; 8 bases map to TRBD1. Germline V lookup: CDR1 SGHAT, CDR2 FQNNGV. The CDR3 contains 17 residues. V shed 4 bases and J 5 bases; nucleotides not matched to a gene: 15. In DNA, the CDR3 is TGTGCCAGCAGCTCAGGCCCGGGACAGGTAGCTCGGGAGACCCAGTACTTC. This gives the protein CASSSGPGQVARETQYF.

The chain couples TRBV28 to TRBJ2-7; 10 bases match TRBD2. This CDR3 has 15 amino acids. Trimming cost V 3 bases and J 2 bases; bases outside gene matches: 4. Germline CDR1 and CDR2: MDHEN and SYDVKM. The CDR3 DNA reads TGTGCCAGCAGTTTTGGGACTAGCGACCCCTACGAGCAGTACTTC. The encoded protein is CASSFGTSDPYEQYF. Full variable domain (remainder filled in from reference TRBV28 and TRBJ2-7): DVKVTQSSRYLVKRTGEKVFLECVQDMDHENMFWYRQDPGLGLRLIYFSYDVKMKEKGDIPEGYSVSREKKERFSLILESASTNQTSMYLCASSFGTSDPYEQYFGPGTRLTVT.